This T cell receptor (beta chain) was captured by sequencing in a study of CD8 T cells in Susac syndrome. This clonotype was counted once. RNA in amounts of roughly 0.5 to 1 ug was reverse transcribed with random hexamers. MiXCR, applied by TCRdb to the immunoSEQ multiplex PCR reads, yields one record per CDR3 protein. The sample shows around 170,000 distinct CDR3 sequences, roughly 94% of them seen only once. Germline lookup yields CDR1 SGHKS and CDR2 YYEKEE (reference sequence). V lost 0 bases, J lost 10 bases, and 7 bases stayed unmatched. CDR3 size: 14 residues. Sequenced: CD4+ T cells from PBMCs. The source is a human donor with Susac syndrome. This chain joins TRBV5-5 and TRBJ2-1, with TRBD1 matching over 7 bases. Here the CDR3 reads CASSLGQGVVEQFF. CDR3 coding DNA: TGTGCCAGCAGCTTGGGTCAGGGGGTAGTCGAGCAGTTCTTC.